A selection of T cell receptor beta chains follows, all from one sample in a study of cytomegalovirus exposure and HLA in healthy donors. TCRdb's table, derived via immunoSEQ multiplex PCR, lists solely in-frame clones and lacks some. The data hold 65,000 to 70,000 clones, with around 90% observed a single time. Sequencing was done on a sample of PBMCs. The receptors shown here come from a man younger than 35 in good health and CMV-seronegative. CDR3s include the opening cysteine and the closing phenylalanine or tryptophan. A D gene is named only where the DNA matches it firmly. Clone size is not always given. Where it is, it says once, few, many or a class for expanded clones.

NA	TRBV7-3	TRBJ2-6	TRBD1	TGTGCCAGCAGCTTAGTGGGGACTCGGACAGGGGGGTCCTCTGGGGCCAACGTCCTGACTTTC	CASSLVGTRTGGSSGANVLTF
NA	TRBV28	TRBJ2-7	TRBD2	TGTGCCAGCAGTTTTGTGGGAGGGAATTTGTACGAGCAGTACTTC	CASSFVGGNLYEQYF
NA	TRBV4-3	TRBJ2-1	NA	TGCGCCAGCAGCCAGACCAGGGACAATTACAATGAGCAGTTCTTC	CASSQTRDNYNEQFF
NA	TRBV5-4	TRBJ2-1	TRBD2	TGTGCCAGCAGCACCGGGACTAGCGGGAGGATTGAGCAGTTCTTC	CASSTGTSGRIEQFF
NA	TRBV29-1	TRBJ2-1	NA	TGCAGCGTTGGGGGGGACAGCGTCTACAATGAGCAGTTCTTC	CSVGGDSVYNEQFF
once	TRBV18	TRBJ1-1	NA	TGTGCCAGCTCACCGGCGACAGGGAACACTGAAGCTTTCTTT	CASSPATGNTEAFF
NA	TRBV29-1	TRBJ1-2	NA	TGCAGCGTTGAAAAAGTGGCAGGGATAGGTGGCTACACCTTC	CSVEKVAGIGGYTF
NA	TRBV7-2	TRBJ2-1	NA	TGTGCCAGCAGCTTAATCAGGTCCGTTGAGCAGTTCTTC	CASSLIRSVEQFF
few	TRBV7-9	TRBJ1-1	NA	TGTGCCAGCAGCTCCCGCGGGGACACTGAAGCTTTCTTT	CASSSRGDTEAFF
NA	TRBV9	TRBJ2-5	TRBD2	TGTGCCAGCAGCGTAGCTACGGGGGGGCAAGAGACCCAGTACTTC	CASSVATGGQETQYF
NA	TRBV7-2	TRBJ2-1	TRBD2	TGTGCCAGCAGCTCGACTAGCCTCTATGAGCAGTTCTTC	CASSSTSLYEQFF
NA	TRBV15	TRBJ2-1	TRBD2	TGTGCCACCAGCGCCCAGCGGGAGGGCCGTTACAATGAGCAGTTCTTC	CATSAQREGRYNEQFF
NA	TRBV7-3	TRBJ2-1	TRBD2	TGTGCCAGCAGCCCAGAGCGGGGCCGCATGCATGAGCAGTTCTTC	CASSPERGRMHEQFF
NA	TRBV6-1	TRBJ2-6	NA	TGTGCCAGCAGTGAAGGGAGATCTGGGGCCAACGTCCTGACTTTC	CASSEGRSGANVLTF
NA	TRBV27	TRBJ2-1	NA	TGTGCCAGACCCCGGGACACAACCAATGAGCAGTTCTTC	CARPRDTTNEQFF
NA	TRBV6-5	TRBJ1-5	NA	TGTGCCAGCAGTTACTCTAGTTGGAGCAATCAGCCCCAGCATTTT	CASSYSSWSNQPQHF
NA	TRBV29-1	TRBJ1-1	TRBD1	TGCAGCGTAGAGCTGACAGGGAGGACTGAAGCTTTCTTT	CSVELTGRTEAFF
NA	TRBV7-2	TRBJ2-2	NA	TGTGCCAGCATCCACATCAGAGGCTCCCATAAGGCCGGGGAGCTGTTTTTT	CASIHIRGSHKAGELFF
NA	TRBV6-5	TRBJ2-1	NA	TGTGCCAGCTCAGTTATTAGTAGCGGCTACAATGAGCAGTTCTTC	CASSVISSGYNEQFF
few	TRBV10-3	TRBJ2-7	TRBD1	TGTGCCATCACCTCCCGGGACAGGTCCTACGAGCAGTACTTC	CAITSRDRSYEQYF
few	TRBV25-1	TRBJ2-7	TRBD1	TGTGCCAGCAACAGGGGCTACTCCTACGAGCAGTACTTC	CASNRGYSYEQYF
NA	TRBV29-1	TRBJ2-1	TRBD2	TGCAGCGTGATCGGGACTAGCGGTTACAATGAGCAGTTCTTC	CSVIGTSGYNEQFF
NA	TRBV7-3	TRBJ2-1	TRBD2	TGTGCCAGCAGCTACACCGGGACTAGTCGATACCATGAGCAGTTCTTC	CASSYTGTSRYHEQFF
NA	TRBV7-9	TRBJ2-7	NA	TGTGCCAGCAGCTCCCCTCCGTCCGGGGGCGAGCAGTACTTC	CASSSPPSGGEQYF
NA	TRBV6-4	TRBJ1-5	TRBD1	TGTGCCAGCACAGTATCCCCACAGGGGAGGCATCAGCCCCAGCATTTT	CASTVSPQGRHQPQHF
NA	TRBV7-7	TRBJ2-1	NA	TGTGCTAGCAGCTTAGAAAGGGGTACTGAGCAGTTCTTC	CASSLERGTEQFF
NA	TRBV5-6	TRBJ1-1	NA	TGTGCCAGCAGCGTATTCCGCACAGAGAACACTGAAGCTTTCTTT	CASSVFRTENTEAFF
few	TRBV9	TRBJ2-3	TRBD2	TGTGCCAGCAGTCGCCAGGCGGGAGGGCGCACAGATACGCAGTATTTT	CASSRQAGGRTDTQYF
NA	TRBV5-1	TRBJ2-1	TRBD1	TGCGCCAGCAGCCCCTCGGGACAGGCCACCTACAATGAGCAGTTCTTC	CASSPSGQATYNEQFF
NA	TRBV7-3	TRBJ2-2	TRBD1	TGTGCCAGCAGGGTTAGACAGGGTAGGAACAGTAACACCGGGGAGCTGTTTTTT	CASRVRQGRNSNTGELFF
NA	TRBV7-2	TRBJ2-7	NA	TGTGCCAGCAGCATACTCTACGAGCAGTACTTC	CASSILYEQYF
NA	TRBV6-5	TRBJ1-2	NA	TGTGCCAGCAGTTTGCTGGGAGTTTTAAACTATGGCTACACCTTC	CASSLLGVLNYGYTF
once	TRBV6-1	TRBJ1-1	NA	TGTGCCAGCAGTGAAGCGCAGGAAGCTTTCTTT	CASSEAQEAFF
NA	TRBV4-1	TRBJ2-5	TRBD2	TGCGCCAGCAGCCAAGAAGAGGGCGGGAGTGTGGAGACCCAGTACTTC	CASSQEEGGSVETQYF
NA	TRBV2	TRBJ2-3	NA	TGTGCCAGCAGTGGAGTCCCGACAGGTTCCAGCACAGATACGCAGTATTTT	CASSGVPTGSSTDTQYF
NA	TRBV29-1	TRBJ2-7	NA	TGCAGCGTGGGGACGCCGGGAGCGTCGGTATACGAGCAGTACTTC	CSVGTPGASVYEQYF
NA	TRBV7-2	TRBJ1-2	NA	TGTGCCAGCAGCCGGGGGTTGTATGGCTACACCTTC	CASSRGLYGYTF
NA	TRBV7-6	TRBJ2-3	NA	TGTGCCAGCAGCTCACCCGAGATTAATGTAGGCACAGATACGCAGTATTTT	CASSSPEINVGTDTQYF
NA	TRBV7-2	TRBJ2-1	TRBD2	TGTGCCAGCAGCTCTCCGACTAGCGGCCTCTCCTACAATGAGCAGTTCTTC	CASSSPTSGLSYNEQFF
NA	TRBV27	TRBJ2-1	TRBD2	TGTGCCAGCAGCTCCCCAATCGCCGGGAGGGTTGGCAATGAGCAGTTCTTC	CASSSPIAGRVGNEQFF
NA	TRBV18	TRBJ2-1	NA	TGTGCCAGCTCACCACTTACAGATGACTACAATGAGCAGTTCTTC	CASSPLTDDYNEQFF
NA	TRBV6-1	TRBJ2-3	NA	TGTGCCAGCAGTGAAGTTGGGCTGCAGTATTTT	CASSEVGLQYF
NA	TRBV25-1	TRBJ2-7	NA	TGTGCCAGCAGTGAATCGGGGAGGCACTCCTACGAGCAGTACTTC	CASSESGRHSYEQYF
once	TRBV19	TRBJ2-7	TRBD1	TGTGCCAGTAGTATCAAGGGGGACAGCTACGAGCAGTACTTC	CASSIKGDSYEQYF
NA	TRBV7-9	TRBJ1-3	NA	TGTGCCAGCAGCTTATTGACAGAAGGGGGTGGAAACACCATATATTTT	CASSLLTEGGGNTIYF
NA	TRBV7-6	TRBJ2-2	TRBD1	TGTGCCAGCCGCCAAGTGAGGGGGCCGGCCGGGGAGCTGTTTTTT	CASRQVRGPAGELFF
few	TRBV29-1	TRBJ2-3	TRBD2	TGCAGCGCAGACCCTCATACTCGGGAGGTGGGGAATACGCAGTATTTT	CSADPHTREVGNTQYF
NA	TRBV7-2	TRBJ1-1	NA	TGTGCCAGCAGCTTATTTAAGGGAGGTTATCCTCTGGCCACTGAAGCTTTCTTT	CASSLFKGGYPLATEAFF
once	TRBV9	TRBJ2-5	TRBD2	TGTGCCAGCAGCGTAGCCCCGGGACTAGCGGAGAGGGAGACCCAGTACTTC	CASSVAPGLAERETQYF
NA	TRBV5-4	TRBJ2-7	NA	TGTGCCAGCAGCTTTGACACCTCCTACGAGCAGTACTTC	CASSFDTSYEQYF
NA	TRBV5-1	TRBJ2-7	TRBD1	TGCGCCAGCAGCTCTAGGACCGGGACAGTTACCTCCTACGAGCAGTACTTC	CASSSRTGTVTSYEQYF
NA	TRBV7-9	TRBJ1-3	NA	TGTGCCAGCAGCCCCCAGATCGGAAACACCATATATTTT	CASSPQIGNTIYF
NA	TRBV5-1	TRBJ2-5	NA	TGCGCCAGCAGTCCGGGGTTGGAGACCCAGTACTTC	CASSPGLETQYF